Listed below are T cell receptor beta chains from one sample, sequenced in a study of tumor-infiltrating lymphocytes in localized non-small cell lung cancer. The table came from immunoSEQ multiplex PCR; TCRdb's copy has only in-frame clones and leaves some out. This sample carries 5,500 to 8,000 clones, just under 75% of them seen once, and the ten largest clones take approximately 7.1%. The sequenced material came from uninvolved lung tissue not adjacent to the tumor. The receptors were sampled from a human donor with non-small cell lung cancer. Each CDR3 is given with its conserved first and last residue. A clone size is listed for some rows: how often the clone was seen (once, few, many), or a class if it is expanded.

>TRBV18|16|-
CASSPPVRGGADTQYF
>TRBV4-2|16|-
CASSQGTSGGADTQYF
>TRBV25-1|15|once
CASSAPTGGGSGYTF
>TRBV28|11|-
CASSRRYEQYF
>TRBV29-1|12|once
CSVEGWGDEQYF
>TRBV13|14|once
CASSRDLYNSPLHF
>TRBV9|16|once
CASSVAPGRGGNTIYF
>TRBV19|16|few
CASSARQGNSNQPQHF
>TRBV19|15|few
CASSIDPGTGDGYTF
>TRBV6-1|12|-
CASYAGSYEQYF
>TRBV14|13|once
CASSSELGTSRFF
>TRBV9|15|-
CASSVGWDRAYEQYF
>TRBV14|11|-
CASSQAYEQYF
>TRBV7-8|17|once
CASSPRVSGGQNQPQHF
>TRBV7-2|16|-
CASRKPGLAGVDEQFF
>TRBV2|14|-
CASRMNYGDSPLHF
>TRBV18|15|once
CASSPTTGGDYGYTF
>TRBV2|14|-
CASTGTSARTEAFF
>TRBV7-3|13|few
CASSLGVNQPQHF
>TRBV7-9|19|once
CASSLVPGLAGGNTGELFF
>TRBV6-5|15|-
CASSYAGNSNQPQHF
>TRBV7-9|12|few
CASSANNYEQYF
>TRBV4-1|16|-
CASSPLGQGFSYEQYF
>TRBV7-6|19|-
CASSLVGSGGAALQETQYF
>TRBV11-3|16|-
CASSSGQGNGFTEAFF
>TRBV6-1|15|-
CASSLAGSSYNEQFF
>TRBV5-8|15|-
CASSSGQVWGQPQHF
>TRBV19|14|-
CASSQGGVRETQYF
>TRBV19|16|few
CASRKRTGTRTDTQYF
>TRBV19|14|-
CASNRGGGTDTQYF
>TRBV9|15|-
CASSVGQGSYNEQFF
>TRBV27|20|-
CASSLMASGRPNPSTDTQYF
>TRBV28|13|medium-sized
CASSRPGKGGYTF
>TRBV12-5|16|-
CASGLTGTPSGYEQYF
>TRBV4-3|15|once
CASSQEGGKTGELFF
>TRBV4-1|12|few
CASSPQSNEQFF
>TRBV21-1|15|-
CASSSRDRANYGYTF
>TRBV6-5|15|-
CASSNPGLMNTEAFF
>TRBV7-3|15|-
CASNQGLAANYEQYF
>TRBV7-3|18|-
CASSLTPTSGVPYNEQFF
>TRBV7-3|15|-
CASSPGRGSGYGYTF
>TRBV6-5|14|few
CASSYPGGTETQYF
>TRBV18|12|-
CASSPGLNEQFF
>TRBV7-9|15|few
CASTRTGSRNTEAFF